This TCR beta chain was sequenced in a study of cytomegalovirus exposure and HLA in healthy donors. This clone was recorded once. As yet, its antigen is unknown. Study outcomes and limitations: A later analysis found common viral pathogens apparently linked to several of the most significant clusters.

This CDR3 has 20 amino acids. In germline, CDR1 is GTSNPN, CDR2 SVGIG (reference sequence). The V end was cut by 1 base, the J end by 6 bases, with 28 bases between. The PCR ran on 60 Vbeta and 13 Jbeta primers. Some clones are missing from TCRdb's copy, which holds only in-frame ones; the method was immunoSEQ multiplex PCR. The data contain about 170,000 clones, 80% to 90% of them singletons. The rearrangement links TRBV30 to TRBJ1-6, with D perhaps TRBD1 (6 bases). The clonotype originates from a male donor in good health and CMV-seronegative. Sample: PBMCs. DNA of the CDR3: TGTGCCTGGAGTGCATCAATACAAACTGTCCGGACAGACACTAATTCACCCCTCCACTTT. Translating gives CAWSASIQTVRTDTNSPLHF.